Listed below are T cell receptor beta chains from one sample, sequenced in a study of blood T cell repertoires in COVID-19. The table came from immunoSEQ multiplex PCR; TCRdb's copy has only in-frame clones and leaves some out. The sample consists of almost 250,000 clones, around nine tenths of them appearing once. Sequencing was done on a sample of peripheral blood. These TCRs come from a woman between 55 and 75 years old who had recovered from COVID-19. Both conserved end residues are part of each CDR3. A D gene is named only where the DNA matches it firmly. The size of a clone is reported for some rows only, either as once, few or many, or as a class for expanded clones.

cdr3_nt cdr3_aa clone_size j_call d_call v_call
TGCGCCAGCAGCTGGGGACTAGCGGGGGGGTTAAGCACAGATACGCAGTATTTT CASSWGLAGGLSTDTQYF once TRBJ2-3 TRBD2 TRBV5-1
TGCGCCAGCAGCCAACTAGCGGGGGGCCCAAATACGCAGTATTTT CASSQLAGGPNTQYF many TRBJ2-3 TRBD2 TRBV4-1
TGTGCCGTGAGCGACAGGGTCAACTATGGCTACACCTTC CAVSDRVNYGYTF few TRBJ1-2 TRBD1 TRBV10-3
TGTGCCAGCAGCCCGCAAACAGGGGGCAATCAGCCCCAGCATTTT CASSPQTGGNQPQHF many TRBJ1-5 TRBD1 TRBV7-2
TGTGCCAGCAGTTTATTCGGACAGCCCTACGAGCAGTACTTC CASSLFGQPYEQYF few TRBJ2-7 . TRBV28
TGTGCCAGCTCACCCCCTTCCGTAATCGGCTATGGCTACACCTTC CASSPPSVIGYGYTF few TRBJ1-2 . TRBV18
TGTGCCAGCAGCTTACAGCATCAGGCTAGCGCCCAGCATTTT CASSLQHQASAQHF . TRBJ1-5 . TRBV7-9
TGTGCCAGCAGCTTGGTGCATCGACTCCGAGAGACCCAGTACTTC CASSLVHRLRETQYF . TRBJ2-5 . TRBV5-4
TGTGCCCTTATGACTGGACAGGGGGCGCGCAGCAACTATGGCTACACCTTC CALMTGQGARSNYGYTF . TRBJ1-2 TRBD1 TRBV25-1
TGTGCCAGCAGTGTCATCCAGGGAACCTATGGCTACACCTTC CASSVIQGTYGYTF few TRBJ1-2 . TRBV28
TGCGCCAGCAGCCAGGGACTTAGCAATCAGCCCCAGCATTTT CASSQGLSNQPQHF . TRBJ1-5 . TRBV4-3
TGTGCTAGTGGTTACCCCGGGGGGCCCCAGCATTTT CASGYPGGPQHF few TRBJ1-5 . TRBV12-5
TGTGCCAGCAGCTTAAATGCAGAACCCCTCCACTTT CASSLNAEPLHF . TRBJ1-6 . TRBV7-9
TGCAGCGTTGTGGTGCTTCTAAGCCACTACGAGCAGTACTTC CSVVVLLSHYEQYF few TRBJ2-7 . TRBV29-1
TGTGCCAGCAGTCGGGGACAGTGGGGGCAAGAGACCCAGTACTTC CASSRGQWGQETQYF . TRBJ2-5 TRBD1 TRBV6-5
TGTGCCAGTAGTTCGGGGACAGGGGGCCAAGAGACCCAGTACTTC CASSSGTGGQETQYF . TRBJ2-5 TRBD1 TRBV19
TGTGCCAGCAGTTTACGGGACAGTAACAATGAGCAGTTCTTC CASSLRDSNNEQFF . TRBJ2-1 TRBD1 TRBV27
TGTGCCAGCAGCAAAATACAGGGGGCAGACGGCGAGCAGTACTTC CASSKIQGADGEQYF . TRBJ2-7 TRBD1 TRBV5-4
TGCGCCAGCAACCCACGGGGGGACAGGGATGATACGCAGTATTTT CASNPRGDRDDTQYF . TRBJ2-3 TRBD1 TRBV5-1
TGTGCCAGTAGTATAGATCTATGGGAGGTTTCGAACACTGAAGCTTTCTTT CASSIDLWEVSNTEAFF many TRBJ1-1 . TRBV19
TGCAGCGTTGAGGGGACACCTTATGGCTACACCTTC CSVEGTPYGYTF . TRBJ1-2 . TRBV29-1
TGTGCCAGCAGCCCACAGGGTTTTCCCTACAATGAGCAGTTCTTC CASSPQGFPYNEQFF . TRBJ2-1 . TRBV7-2
TGTGCCAGCAGGCCTACACGACACAGGGATGGCTACACCTTC CASRPTRHRDGYTF . TRBJ1-2 . TRBV6-5
TGCGCCAGCAGCGCCCAGGGGACAGGGGCCTACGAGCAGTACTTC CASSAQGTGAYEQYF . TRBJ2-7 TRBD1 TRBV5-1
TGTGCCATCATGGGAACAGGGGCCAATCAGCCCCAGCATTTT CAIMGTGANQPQHF . TRBJ1-5 TRBD1 TRBV10-3